This entry lists 28 T cell receptor beta chains sequenced from one sample in a study of shared clonotypes between healthy human individuals. Generated by immunoSEQ multiplex PCR, the TCRdb table keeps only in-frame clones and is missing some. Altogether 190,000 or so clones are present, about 68% being singletons, with the ten largest covering 8% to 13%. The sequencing sample was made of memory CD4+ T cells sorted from blood. Stated subset: CD45RA-negative fraction. All receptors derive from a man aged 25 to 45 in good health.

The chain carries TRBV9 and TRBJ2-2; the D gene could be TRBD1 or TRBD2 (6 bases each). Trimming shortened V by 0 bases and J by 5 bases, and 11 bases separated the two germline ends. This CDR3 spans 15 amino acids. The germline gives CDR1 SGDLS, CDR2 YYNGEE. CDR3 sequence: CASSVVGGLTGELFF. DNA of the CDR3: TGTGCCAGCAGCGTAGTCGGGGGCCTAACCGGGGAGCTGTTTTTT.

This rearrangement joins TRBV5-4 to TRBJ2-3, with D uncertain. This CDR3 comprises 17 residues. Germline V gene sequence: CDR1 SGHNT, CDR2 YYREEE (reference sequence). The V gene lost 0 bases and the J gene lost 0 bases, with 14 bases spanning the gap. CDR3 sequence: CASSLAPDGYSTDTQYF. The CDR3 bases are TGTGCCAGCAGCTTGGCCCCGGACGGTTATAGCACAGATACGCAGTATTTT.

V gene TRBV4-3 combines with J gene TRBJ2-4, with D maybe TRBD2 (5 bases). Germline V lookup: CDR1 LGHNA, CDR2 YSLEER. This CDR3 contains 13 residues. V lost 0 bases and J lost 8, with 8 bases in between. The CDR3 loop is CASSQEPEDIQYF. CDR3 coding DNA: TGCGCCAGCAGCCAAGAGCCGGAGGACATTCAGTACTTC.

The V and J genes are TRBV5-6 and TRBJ1-2; D remains unclear. V was shortened by 0 bases and J by 5 bases, with 11 bases between the two germline ends. Germline-derived CDR1 and CDR2 are SGHDT and YYEEEE. The CDR3 spans 14 residues. This CDR3 is CASSLGQTGYGYTF. CDR3 bases: TGTGCCAGCAGCTTGGGGCAGACCGGGTATGGCTACACCTTC.

The chain is built from TRBV5-1 and TRBJ2-5, with 8 nucleotides matching TRBD1. Trimming at V came to 0 bases and at J to 2 bases, leaving 9 bases not matched to a gene. Germline CDR1 and CDR2: SGHRS and YFSETQ. This CDR3 is 17 amino acids long. The CDR3 DNA sequence: TGCGCCAGCAGCTTGGATGGACAGGGATGGTTTCAAGAGACCCAGTACTTC. It is translated as CASSLDGQGWFQETQYF.

With respect to this clone: One end of the junction fails to match germline, which may point to a read error. Other DNA sequences of this sample code for an identical CDR3. The V and J genes are TRBV6-5 and TRBJ1-2, with D hard to call. Germline lookup yields CDR1 MNHEY and CDR2 SVGAGI. The CDR3 extends over 13 amino acids. The CDR3 DNA reads TGTGCCAGCAGTATAGCGACGGGCTATGGCTATACCTTC. Protein product: CASSIATGYGYTF.

The CDR3 nucleotides read TGTGCCAGCTCACGAGTGACACCGCGCTCTGGGGCCAACGTCCTGACTTTC. Its translation: CASSRVTPRSGANVLTF. The rearrangement links TRBV18 to TRBJ2-6, with unresolved D. CDR3 size: 17 residues. Germline loops: CDR1 KGHSH, CDR2 LQKENI. Trimming took 4 bases from V and 0 from J, leaving 13 bases between them. Combining the CDR3 with reference TRBV18 and TRBJ2-6 gives the whole variable domain NAGVMQNPRHLVRRRGQEARLRCSPMKGHSHVYWYRQLPEEGLKFMVYLQKENIIDESGMPKERFSAEFPKEGPSILRIQQVVRGDSAAYFCASSRVTPRSGANVLTFGAGSRLTVL.

This clone has just a few counts. This rearrangement joins TRBV2 to TRBJ1-1; 7 bases fit TRBD1. There are 15 residues in the CDR3. Germline V lookup: CDR1 SNHLY, CDR2 FYNNEI. The J segment lost 4 bases and the V segment lost 3 bases, leaving 8 bases of the junction unmatched. CDR3 DNA sequence: TGTGCCAGCAGTGAGATACAGGGGCTAGGCACTGAAGCTTTCTTT. It yields the protein CASSEIQGLGTEAFF. Variable domain in full (rest from reference TRBV2 and TRBJ1-1): EPEVTQTPSHQVTQMGQEVILRCVPISNHLYFYWYRQILGQKVEFLVSFYNNEISEKSEIFDDQFSVERPDGSNFTLKIRSTKLEDSAMYFCASSEIQGLGTEAFFGQGTRLTVV.

J is TRBJ2-1 and V is TRBV28; 8 nucleotides line up with TRBD2. V lost 9 bases to trimming and J lost 4 bases; unmatched junction nucleotides: 14. The CDR3 length is 16 residues. The germline V gene has CDR1 MDHEN and CDR2 SYDVKM. The CDR3 here is CASLSVSSGGYNEQFF. In nucleotides, the CDR3 is TGTGCCAGTCTTTCCGTTTCGAGCGGGGGTTACAATGAGCAGTTCTTC.

This clone has only one observation. The chain joins TRBV5-4 to TRBJ2-1, with TRBD2 matching over 11 bases. The junction had 9 bases not matched to a gene; V was cut back by 5 bases and J by 2 bases. CDR3 length: 17 residues. CDR1 and CDR2 (germline): SGHNT, YYREEE (reference sequence). CDR3 in DNA: TGTGCCAGCAGTCCAGATGGACTAGCGGGTACCTACAATGAGCAGTTCTTC. Translating it yields CASSPDGLAGTYNEQFF.

The gene calls are TRBV7-8 and TRBJ2-1; D is uncertain. The CDR3 covers 14 residues. CDR1 SGHVS and CDR2 FQNEAQ come from the germline V gene. V lost 5 bases to trimming and J lost 11 bases, with 19 bases between them. The CDR3 sequence is CASSGPGQIRKQFF. As DNA, the CDR3 is TGTGCCAGCAGCGGCCCCGGTCAAATCCGAAAGCAGTTCTTC.

This chain links TRBV6-1 with TRBJ2-1; 9 bases fit TRBD2. J was trimmed by 7 bases and V by 8 bases; bases with no gene match: 12. This CDR3 has 15 amino acids. The germline CDR1 and CDR2 sequences are MNHNS and SASEGT. Here the CDR3 reads CASLRDSGRVNEQFF. In DNA form, the CDR3 reads TGTGCCAGCCTCAGGGATAGCGGGAGAGTAAATGAGCAGTTCTTC.

This chain connects TRBV28 to TRBJ2-5; 7 bases are a match to TRBD2. The CDR3 has 14 residues. V trimming: 9 bases; J trimming: 5 bases; junction bases outside the gene matches: 12. Germline CDR1 is MDHEN and CDR2 is SYDVKM. The CDR3 protein is CASTRGTRSETQYF. As DNA, the CDR3 is TGTGCCAGTACGCGGGGGACCCGATCGGAGACCCAGTACTTC.

This chain uses TRBV11-1 with TRBJ2-7, with D perhaps matching TRBD1 or TRBD2 (6 bases each). Germline-derived CDR1 and CDR2 are SGHAT and FQDESV (reference sequence). Trimming took off 6 bases at V and 2 bases at J, with 11 bases between the two ends. This CDR3 is built from 13 residues. The CDR3 DNA follows: TGTGCCAGCAGGGGGGGCGGAACCTACGAGCAGTACTTC. Translation gives CASRGGGTYEQYF.

This clone was counted ten times or more. V gene TRBV6-6 combines with J gene TRBJ2-7; possible D gene TRBD2, 5 bases. CDR3 length: 15 residues. The germline CDR1 and CDR2 sequences are MNHNY and SVGAGI (reference sequence). Trimming took 0 bases from V and 3 from J, leaving 12 bases between them. The CDR3 sequence is CASSYSGQAGYEQYF. DNA of the CDR3: TGTGCCAGCAGTTACTCCGGCCAGGCGGGCTACGAGCAGTACTTC.

The rearrangement links TRBV18 to TRBJ2-2; D remains ambiguous. Trimming removed 2 bases from V and 6 bases from J, with 10 bases in between. Germline CDR1 is KGHSH and CDR2 is LQKENI. The CDR3 extends over 14 amino acids. This CDR3 is CASSPDLLPGELFF. CDR3 bases: TGTGCCAGCTCACCAGACTTACTCCCCGGGGAGCTGTTTTTT.

V usage is TRBV28 and J usage is TRBJ1-5; 7 nucleotides agree with TRBD1. From germline, CDR1 is MDHEN and CDR2 SYDVKM. The CDR3 is made up of 13 amino acids. Trimming at V came to 6 bases and at J to 7 bases, leaving 6 bases not matched to a gene. The CDR3 DNA sequence: TGTGCCAGCAGCCGACAGGGTTGGCAGCCCCAGCATTTT. Its protein is CASSRQGWQPQHF.

V is TRBV27 and J is TRBJ2-1; TRBD2 agrees at 10 bases. CDR1 and CDR2 (germline): MNHEY, SMNVEV (reference sequence). CDR3 length: 12 residues. V trimming: 9 bases; J trimming: 7 bases; junction bases outside the gene matches: 3. CDR3 bases: TGTGCCAGTGGTAGCGGGAGGAATGAGCAGTTCTTC. Translated, it gives CASGSGRNEQFF.

As regards this clone: The germline gene is not matched at one end of the junction; a read error may be the cause. This chain joins TRBV11-2 and TRBJ2-3; tentative D call: TRBD1 (5 bases). CDR1 and CDR2 from the germline V gene are SGHAT and FQNNGV. The CDR3 extends over 15 amino acids. The CDR3: CASSVETVTTDTQYF. CDR3 nucleotides: TGTGCCAGCAGCGTAGAGACAGTAACTACAGATACGCAGTATTTT.

The rearrangement links TRBV5-1 to TRBJ2-3; weak D call: TRBD1 (6 bases). CDR3 length equals 14 residues. V was shortened by 0 bases and J by 5 bases, with 10 bases between the two germline ends. Looked up from germline, CDR1 is SGHRS and CDR2 is YFSETQ. The CDR3 here is CASSLAAGEDTQYF. The CDR3 DNA is TGCGCCAGCAGCTTGGCTGCAGGGGAAGATACGCAGTATTTT. The full variable domain, in which reference TRBV5-1 and TRBJ2-3 provide the parts outside the CDR3, is KAGVTQTPRYLIKTRGQQVTLSCSPISGHRSVSWYQQTPGQGLQFLFEYFSETQRNKGNFPGRFSGRQFSNSRSEMNVSTLELGDSALYLCASSLAAGEDTQYFGPGTRLTVL.

This chain links TRBV5-1 with TRBJ2-7, with unresolved D. CDR3 size: 18 residues. The ends were cut back, 1 base at V and 1 base at J, with 21 bases in the middle. Germline lookup yields CDR1 SGHRS and CDR2 YFSETQ. For the CDR3, the DNA is TGCGCCAGCAGCTTGAGGTCGGCACTCGCGACCGAGTCCTACGAGCAGTACTTC. It specifies CASSLRSALATESYEQYF.

This sequence joins TRBV30 and TRBJ1-3; no firm D call. The germline gives CDR1 GTSNPN, CDR2 SVGIG (reference sequence). The CDR3 length is 15 residues. The V and J ends lost 7 bases and 0 bases respectively, with 16 bases between them. The CDR3: CAFGRTRFSGNTIYF. CDR3 DNA sequence: TGTGCCTTTGGAAGGACTAGGTTCTCTGGAAACACCATATATTTT.

The V call is TRBV7-9, the J call TRBJ2-5; D is ambiguous. Per the germline V gene, CDR1 is SEHNR and CDR2 is FQNEAQ (reference sequence). CDR3 length equals 14 residues. The V and J ends lost 5 bases and 1 base respectively, with 11 bases between them. Here the CDR3 reads CASSRGVAQETQYF. For the CDR3, the DNA is TGTGCCAGCAGCCGCGGTGTCGCCCAAGAGACCCAGTACTTC.

The rearrangement links TRBV2 to TRBJ1-3; D is undetermined. This CDR3 comprises 14 residues. The V gene lost 8 bases and the J gene lost 4 bases, with 15 bases spanning the gap. From germline, CDR1 is SNHLY and CDR2 FYNNEI. The CDR3 loop is CASGPEDLGNTIYF. The CDR3 bases are TGTGCCAGCGGTCCGGAGGACCTCGGAAACACCATATATTTT. The full variable domain, rest sourced from reference TRBV2 and TRBJ1-3, is EPEVTQTPSHQVTQMGQEVILRCVPISNHLYFYWYRQILGQKVEFLVSFYNNEISEKSEIFDDQFSVERPDGSNFTLKIRSTKLEDSAMYFCASGPEDLGNTIYFGEGSWLTVV.

This clone was recorded a few times. The chain joins TRBV6-1 to TRBJ2-5, with D perhaps TRBD2 (6 bases). Germline V gene lookup returns CDR1 MNHNS and CDR2 SASEGT. Trimming took off 0 bases at V and 6 bases at J, with 17 bases between the two ends. The CDR3 sequence is 16 residues long. The CDR3 sequence is CASSEALSGGRKTQYF. CDR3 in DNA: TGTGCCAGCAGTGAAGCGCTGTCCGGGGGTCGCAAGACCCAGTACTTC.

The J gene is TRBJ2-1, the V gene TRBV19; D is unresolved. V dropped 6 bases and J dropped 3 bases, with 9 bases sitting between them. This CDR3 is 13 amino acids long. Germline-derived CDR1 and CDR2 are LNHDA and SQIVND (reference sequence). CDR3 protein: CASSRNIYNEQFF. The CDR3 DNA sequence: TGTGCCAGTAGCAGGAACATCTACAATGAGCAGTTCTTC.

V usage is TRBV10-2 and J usage is TRBJ2-1; 7 bases are shared with TRBD1. In germline, CDR1 is WSHSY, CDR2 SAAADI. With 4 bases clipped from V and 7 bases from J, the junction kept 16 bases outside the gene matches. CDR3 length: 17 amino acids. CDR3 in DNA: TGCGCCAGCAGTGCGGGACAGCGAGGTGCAGGTGGGAATGAGCAGTTCTTC. This sequence encodes CASSAGQRGAGGNEQFF.

The table lists this clone with a count of one. This chain connects TRBV10-3 to TRBJ2-1; D not certain. V shed 0 bases and J shed 7 bases, with 13 bases lying between them. The CDR3 is made up of 15 amino acids. Germline V gene lookup returns CDR1 ENHRY and CDR2 SYGVKD. CDR3 DNA: TGTGCCATCAGTGAGTCAGGTGGAGAAAGAAATGAGCAGTTCTTC. Its protein is CAISESGGERNEQFF.